This T cell receptor beta chain is drawn from a study of blood T cell repertoires in COVID-19. Study-wide background: Samples representing acute and convalescent COVID-19 were sourced from the United States, Italy and Spain. Sources were T cells, B-cell-depleted T cells, or PBMCs; the material itself was cDNA or gDNA.

V was pared by 7 bases and J by 4 bases, with 12 bases of the junction left unmatched. Germline lookup yields CDR1 SQVTM and CDR2 ANQGSEA. CDR3 length equals 15 residues. Original analysis: For nucleated cells, counts were estimated from reference gene primer amplification. Profiling relied on immunoSEQ multiplex PCR, and the TCRdb table lists in-frame clones only, not all of them. D and trimming were read from the DNA, whereas the V and J calls and clone size are those reported in that table. This sample has around 320,000 clones; approximately 89% occur once, and the top ten carry approximately 7%.

Sequencing input: peripheral blood. This clonotype was sampled from a woman aged 25-40 years who had recovered from COVID-19. This sequence joins TRBV29-1 and TRBJ1-4; 7 bases are shared with TRBD1. The CDR3 bases are TGCAGCGCAAGCGAACCGACAGGGAGTAATGAAAAACTGTTTTTT. This encodes CSASEPTGSNEKLFF.